These T cell receptor beta chains were read from a single sample in a study of T cell responses to AZD1222 COVID-19 vaccine. The assay was immunoSEQ multiplex PCR, and TCRdb's table has in-frame clones only and misses some. The data show about 130,000 clones, over 80% seen once. The sequencing used peripheral blood, collected 28 days after the second AZD1222 dose. The source of these receptors is an adult who received the AZD1222 COVID-19 vaccine. CDR3s include the opening cysteine and the closing phenylalanine or tryptophan.

j_call | cdr3_length | v_call | cdr3_aa
TRBJ2-7 | 14 | TRBV2 | CASIRTSGSYEQYF
TRBJ2-2 | 12 | TRBV6-2/TRBV6-3 | CASSYDAGELFF
TRBJ2-2 | 14 | TRBV27 | CASNHLPDTGELFF
TRBJ1-5 | 15 | TRBV5-8 | CASSLGVYSNQPQHF
TRBJ1-1 | 13 | TRBV27 | CASSFNANTEAFF
TRBJ1-4 | 14 | TRBV5-6 | CASSLDRYNEKLFF
TRBJ1-2 | 15 | TRBV28 | CASSLGQGPGYGYTF
TRBJ2-5 | 13 | TRBV7-2 | CASSKQVQETQYF
TRBJ2-7 | 18 | TRBV11-3 | CASSLGDLAGKPSYEQYF
TRBJ2-1 | 16 | TRBV9 | CASSVRGLASYNEQFF
TRBJ2-7 | 17 | TRBV7-2 | CASSLAGAGSSSYEQYF
TRBJ2-7 | 15 | TRBV7-2 | CASSLGLGSSYEQYF
TRBJ1-2 | 16 | TRBV7-2 | CASSWIRQGGNYGYTF
TRBJ2-3 | 16 | TRBV9 | CASSGGQGQGTDTQYF
TRBJ2-1 | 17 | TRBV19 | CASSMGGPGLARNEQFF
TRBJ2-7 | 16 | TRBV10-3 | CAISGPGQGPSYEQYF
TRBJ1-2 | 14 | TRBV24-1 | CATSDPGDGYGYTF
TRBJ2-7 | 13 | TRBV5-1 | CASGDSGTYEQYF
TRBJ1-2 | 12 | TRBV19 | CASSRLDRVYTF
TRBJ1-2 | 16 | TRBV7-2 | CASSLAPQGLTYGYTF
TRBJ1-5 | 15 | TRBV9 | CASSLGGVPNQPQHF
TRBJ1-5 | 12 | TRBV29-1 | CSARTANQPQHF
TRBJ2-7 | 13 | TRBV28 | CASSRGQIGEQYF
TRBJ2-1 | 16 | TRBV7-8 | CASSPGTSGSYNEQFF
TRBJ2-3 | 14 | TRBV10-3 | CAIRLGQSTDTQYF
TRBJ2-5 | 14 | TRBV2 | CASSPGLAGETQYF
TRBJ1-6 | 13 | TRBV12-3/TRBV12-4 | CASRREANSPLHF
TRBJ1-5 | 18 | TRBV28 | CASTEWGQGTAGNQPQHF
TRBJ1-2 | 13 | TRBV5-6 | CASSLVSAYGYTF
TRBJ2-1 | 16 | TRBV6-4 | CASSPGTSGGTGEQFF
TRBJ2-3 | 16 | TRBV4-1 | CASSHPGRSSTDTQYF
TRBJ1-5 | 15 | TRBV28 | CASSSFGRGNQPQHF
TRBJ2-5 | 15 | TRBV6-7 | CASSIASGRRETQYF
TRBJ1-1 | 17 | TRBV11-2 | CASSSDRWSSANTEAFF
TRBJ2-1 | 14 | TRBV11-2 | CASSLALSYNEQFF
TRBJ2-7 | 16 | TRBV27 | CASSLSTAGASGEQYF
TRBJ1-4 | 15 | TRBV9 | CASSLRGARGEKLFF
TRBJ1-1 | 12 | TRBV13 | CASSSSAFETFF
TRBJ2-2 | 15 | TRBV3-1/TRBV3-2 | CASSFRTVNTGELFF
TRBJ2-7 | 14 | TRBV6-5 | CASSYGRSWYEQYF
TRBJ2-2 | 17 | TRBV11-2 | CASSLGFASGNTGELFF
TRBJ1-1 | 14 | TRBV28 | CASGTGTGNTEAFF
TRBJ2-7 | 11 | TRBV2 | CASRPAYEQYF
TRBJ2-5 | 14 | TRBV5-4 | CASSLQGDQETQYF
TRBJ2-2 | 18 | TRBV4-3 | CASSQNRLAELNTGELFF
TRBJ1-2 | 17 | TRBV19 | CASSIQGQGAVGYGYTF
TRBJ1-2 | 13 | TRBV9 | CASSLGPMNGYTF
TRBJ1-5 | 17 | TRBV4-2 | CASSQDLTTGGNQPQHF
TRBJ1-5 | 14 | TRBV6-5 | CASTLRQGNQPQHF